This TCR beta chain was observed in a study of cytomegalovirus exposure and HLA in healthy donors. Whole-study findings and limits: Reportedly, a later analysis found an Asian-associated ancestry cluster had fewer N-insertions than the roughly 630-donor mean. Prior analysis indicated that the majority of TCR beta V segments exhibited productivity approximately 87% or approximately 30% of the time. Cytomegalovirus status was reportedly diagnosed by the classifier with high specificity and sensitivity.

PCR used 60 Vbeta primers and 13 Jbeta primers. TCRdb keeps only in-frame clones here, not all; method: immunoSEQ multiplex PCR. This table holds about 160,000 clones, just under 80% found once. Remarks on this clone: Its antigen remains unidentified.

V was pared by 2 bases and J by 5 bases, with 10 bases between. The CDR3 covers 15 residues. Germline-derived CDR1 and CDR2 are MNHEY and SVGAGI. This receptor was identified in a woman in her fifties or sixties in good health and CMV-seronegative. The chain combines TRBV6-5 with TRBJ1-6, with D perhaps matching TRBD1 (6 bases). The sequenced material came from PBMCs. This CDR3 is CASSYTEGDNSPLHF. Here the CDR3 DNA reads TGTGCCAGCAGTTACACAGAGGGGGATAATTCACCCCTCCACTTT.